The present TCR beta chain was sequenced within a study of blood T cell repertoires in COVID-19. As for the study in general: COVID-19 samples from acute and convalescent phases originated in the United States, Italy and Spain. T cells, B-cell-depleted T cells, or PBMCs provided the cDNA or gDNA that served as material.

Germline CDR1 MNHEY, CDR2 SMNVEV (reference sequence). The CDR3 has 14 residues. Trimming took 5 bases from V and 6 from J, leaving 16 bases between them. Per the authors' pipeline: Nucleated cell counts were estimated from reference gene primer amplification. Sequencing used immunoSEQ multiplex PCR; TCRdb keeps in-frame clones, though not all of them. V and J calls and clone size are those listed in that table; D and trimming were worked out from the DNA. The table shows about 100,000 clones, with 85% to 90% occurring only once. This TCR was sampled from a human donor with active COVID-19. The donor label of this sample is uncertain. The gene calls are TRBV27 and TRBJ1-1; no reliable D call. Sequenced sample: peripheral blood. The CDR3: CASSPMRRAPEAFF. Here the CDR3 DNA reads TGTGCCAGCAGTCCGATGAGGAGGGCGCCTGAAGCTTTCTTT.